This T cell receptor beta chain was identified during a study of blood T cell repertoires in COVID-19. Across the study: The analysed material was cDNA or gDNA that came from T cells, B-cell-depleted T cells, or PBMCs.

The CDR3 totals 15 residues. V trimming: 8 bases; J trimming: 1 base; junction bases outside the gene matches: 7. Germline CDR1 ENHRY, CDR2 SYGVKD. The cohort comprised adults aged 18 to 89 years residing in about 25 US areas. Cohort 3 recovered donors had two negative PCRs, clearance, or symptom resolution. The method was immunoSEQ multiplex PCR; TCRdb's version includes in-frame clones alone and lacks a portion of them. The sample lists 250,000 to 300,000 clones, 70% to 90% occurring once. Sequencing was carried out using PBMCs or T cells enriched from blood (not recorded which). The receptor was derived from a woman between 50 and 59 years old who had recovered from COVID-19. The chain uses TRBV10-3 and TRBJ1-2, with 10 bases fitting TRBD1. As DNA, the CDR3 is TGTGCCATCGCCGGGACAGGGGAGTTTAACTATGGCTACACCTTC. It encodes CAIAGTGEFNYGYTF.